One sample yielded the 7 T cell receptor beta chains listed below, sequenced in a study of blood T cell repertoires in COVID-19. TCRdb's table, derived via immunoSEQ multiplex PCR, lists solely in-frame clones and lacks some. Of about 160,000 clones in the sample, around 82% were seen once. The source material was peripheral blood. These receptors were collected from a middle-aged woman with COVID-19, enrolled during active disease.

Turning to this clone: The identical CDR3 is also encoded by other nucleotide sequences in the sample. This chain links TRBV29-1 with TRBJ2-2; 10 positions match TRBD2. CDR1 and CDR2 (germline): SQVTM, ANQGSEA. V trimming: 5 bases; J trimming: 3 bases; junction bases outside the gene matches: 3. CDR3 length equals 14 residues. The CDR3 coding sequence is TGCAGCGTTCGACTAGCGGGCTACACCGGGGAGCTGTTTTTT. Its translation: CSVRLAGYTGELFF.

The chain recombines TRBV28 with TRBJ1-5; a possible D gene is TRBD1 (6 bases). The CDR3 runs 16 residues. V dropped 5 bases and J dropped 0 bases, with 14 bases sitting between them. Germline V gene lookup returns CDR1 MDHEN and CDR2 SYDVKM. CDR3 sequence: CASSPATGYSNQPQHF. CDR3 in DNA: TGTGCCAGCAGTCCCGCGACAGGTTATAGCAATCAGCCCCAGCATTTT. The entire variable domain, with the rest obtained from reference TRBV28 and TRBJ1-5, is as follows: DVKVTQSSRYLVKRTGEKVFLECVQDMDHENMFWYRQDPGLGLRLIYFSYDVKMKEKGDIPEGYSVSREKKERFSLILESASTNQTSMYLCASSPATGYSNQPQHFGDGTRLSIL.

The CDR3 sequence: CASSHAERQFIQETQYF. The CDR3 nucleotides are TGTGCCAGCAGCCACGCCGAGAGGCAGTTTATTCAAGAGACCCAGTACTTC. The V gene is TRBV3-1 (or the pseudogene TRBV3-2), the J gene TRBJ2-5; D unclear. With 3 bases removed from V and 2 bases from J, the gap between germline ends came to 19 bases. Germline V gene lookup returns CDR1 LGHDT and CDR2 YNNKEL (reference sequence). The CDR3 sequence is 17 residues long.

This chain uses TRBV20-1 with TRBJ2-7; D is unresolved. This CDR3 contains 11 residues. V was shortened by 3 bases and J by 3 bases, with 6 bases between the two germline ends. Looked up from germline, CDR1 is DFQATT and CDR2 is SNEGSKA (reference sequence). The CDR3 DNA is TGCAGTGCTAGTCTAGGCTACGAGCAGTACGTC. Protein product: CSASLGYEQYV.

The V and J genes are TRBV5-5 and TRBJ2-3; no clear D gene. The CDR3 has 15 amino acids. Germline CDR1 and CDR2: SGHKS and YYEKEE (reference sequence). Trimming took 2 bases from V and 0 from J, leaving 10 bases between them. CDR3 DNA: TGTGCCAGCAGCTTTTCTGGAGTTAGCACAGATACGCAGTATTTT. It encodes CASSFSGVSTDTQYF. Complete variable domain (other parts from reference TRBV5-5 and TRBJ2-3): DAGVTQSPTHLIKTRGQQVTLRCSPISGHKSVSWYQQVLGQGPQFIFQYYEKEERGRGNFPDRFSARQFPNYSSELNVNALLLGDSALYLCASSFSGVSTDTQYFGPGTRLTVL.

V usage is TRBV28 and J usage is TRBJ2-3; D possibly corresponds to TRBD1 (6 bases). Germline V gene data show CDR1 as MDHEN and CDR2 as SYDVKM. The CDR3 consists of 14 residues. The V end was cut by 2 bases, the J end by 8 bases, with 14 bases between. The CDR3 DNA is TGTGCCAGCAGTTTAGACTTATCACAGGGTACGCAGTATTTT. Its translation: CASSLDLSQGTQYF. Drawing the rest from reference TRBV28 and TRBJ2-3, the complete variable domain is DVKVTQSSRYLVKRTGEKVFLECVQDMDHENMFWYRQDPGLGLRLIYFSYDVKMKEKGDIPEGYSVSREKKERFSLILESASTNQTSMYLCASSLDLSQGTQYFGPGTRLTVL.

This sequence joins TRBV5-1 and TRBJ2-3, with D uncertain. V was pared by 4 bases and J by 2 bases, with 14 bases between. CDR1 is SGHRS and CDR2 is YFSETQ in the germline V gene. CDR3 length: 15 amino acids. The CDR3 sequence: CASSPSDSFTDTQYF. CDR3 sequence (DNA): TGCGCCAGCAGCCCCTCCGACTCTTTCACAGATACGCAGTATTTT.